This T cell receptor beta chain was retrieved from a study of blood T cells in healthy people across ages. The use of a sample-barcoded 5' primer and a J-beta primer mix characterized a second PCR of roughly 7 to 11 cycles. One entry per CDR3 protein, called by TCRdb with MiXCR from the 5' RACE reads. The sample contains 800,000 or so distinct CDR3 sequences, about half of which appear only once. Study results and limitations: More naive CD4+ cells and higher diversity marked long-lived donors relative to aged donors. Underestimates were what the diversity estimates from one million T cells were considered to be. As age increased, TCR beta diversity per million T cells fell in a roughly linear fashion.

This clonotype occurred a few times. The antigen is unknown. J was trimmed by 4 bases and V by 5 bases; bases with no gene match: 4. CDR3 length: 13 amino acids. Per germline, CDR1 SQVTM and CDR2 ANQGSEA. Input material: blood. V and J are TRBV29-1 and TRBJ2-7; 11 nucleotides align to TRBD2. This clonotype originated in a man older than 75 in good health. CDR3 coding DNA: TGCAGCGTTCAGATAGCGGGAGGGTACGAGCAGTACTTC. Translated: CSVQIAGGYEQYF.